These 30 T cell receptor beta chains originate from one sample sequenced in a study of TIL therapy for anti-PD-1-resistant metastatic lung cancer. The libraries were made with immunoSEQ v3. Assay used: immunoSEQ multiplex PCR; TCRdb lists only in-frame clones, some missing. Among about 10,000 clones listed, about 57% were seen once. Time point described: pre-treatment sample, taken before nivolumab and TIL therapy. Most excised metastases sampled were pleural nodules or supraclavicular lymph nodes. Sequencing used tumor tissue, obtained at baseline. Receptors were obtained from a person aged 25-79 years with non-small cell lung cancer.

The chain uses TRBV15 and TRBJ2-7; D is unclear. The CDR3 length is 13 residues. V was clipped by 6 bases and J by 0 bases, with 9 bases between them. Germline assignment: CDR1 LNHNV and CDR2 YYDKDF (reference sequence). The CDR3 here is CATSTESSYEQYF. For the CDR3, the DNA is TGTGCCACCAGTACTGAAAGCTCCTACGAGCAGTACTTC.

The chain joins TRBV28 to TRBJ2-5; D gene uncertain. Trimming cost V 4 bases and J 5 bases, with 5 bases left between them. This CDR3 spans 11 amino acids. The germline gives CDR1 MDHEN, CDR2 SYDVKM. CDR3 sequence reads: CASSSSETQYF. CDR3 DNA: TGTGCCAGCAGTTCTAGTGAGACCCAGTACTTC.

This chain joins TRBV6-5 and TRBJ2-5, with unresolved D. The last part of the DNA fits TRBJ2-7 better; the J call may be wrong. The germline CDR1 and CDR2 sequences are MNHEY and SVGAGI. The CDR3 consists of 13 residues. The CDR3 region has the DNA TGTGCCAGCAGTTATGACCGCGCATACGAGCAGTACTTC. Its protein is CASSYDRAYEQYF.

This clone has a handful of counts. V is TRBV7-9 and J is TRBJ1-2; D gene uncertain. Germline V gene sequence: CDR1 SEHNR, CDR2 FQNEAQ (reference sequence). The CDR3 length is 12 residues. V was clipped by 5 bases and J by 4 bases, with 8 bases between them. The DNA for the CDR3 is TGTGCCAGCAGCCCTCAGGCCTATGGCTACACCTTC. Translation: CASSPQAYGYTF.

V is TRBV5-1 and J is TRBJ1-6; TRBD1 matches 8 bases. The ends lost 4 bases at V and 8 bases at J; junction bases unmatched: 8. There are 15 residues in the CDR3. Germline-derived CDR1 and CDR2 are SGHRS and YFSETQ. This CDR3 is CASSPEGQEYSPLHF. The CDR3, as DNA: TGCGCCAGCAGCCCAGAGGGACAGGAATATTCACCCCTCCACTTT. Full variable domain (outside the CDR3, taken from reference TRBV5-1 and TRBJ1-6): KAGVTQTPRYLIKTRGQQVTLSCSPISGHRSVSWYQQTPGQGLQFLFEYFSETQRNKGNFPGRFSGRQFSNSRSEMNVSTLELGDSALYLCASSPEGQEYSPLHFGNGTRLTVT.

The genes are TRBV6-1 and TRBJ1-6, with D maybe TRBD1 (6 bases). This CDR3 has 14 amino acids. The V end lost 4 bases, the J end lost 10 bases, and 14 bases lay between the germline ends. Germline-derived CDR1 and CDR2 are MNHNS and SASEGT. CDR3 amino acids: CASSGGTQGSPLHF. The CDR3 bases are TGTGCCAGCAGTGGGGGCACCCAGGGGTCACCCCTCCACTTT.

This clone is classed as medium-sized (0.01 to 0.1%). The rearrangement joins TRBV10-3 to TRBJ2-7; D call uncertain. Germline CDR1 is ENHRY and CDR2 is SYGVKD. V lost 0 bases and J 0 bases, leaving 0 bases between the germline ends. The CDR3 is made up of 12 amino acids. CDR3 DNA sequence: TGTGCCATCAGTGAGTCCTCCTACGAGCAGTACTTC. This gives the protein CAISESSYEQYF.

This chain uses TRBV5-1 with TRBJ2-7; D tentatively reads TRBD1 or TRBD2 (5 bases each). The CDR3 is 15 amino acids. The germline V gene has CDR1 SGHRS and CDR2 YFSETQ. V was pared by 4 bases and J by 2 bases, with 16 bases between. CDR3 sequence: CASSQTGTGAYEQYF. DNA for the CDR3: TGCGCCAGCAGCCAGACTGGGACCGGAGCCTACGAGCAGTACTTC.

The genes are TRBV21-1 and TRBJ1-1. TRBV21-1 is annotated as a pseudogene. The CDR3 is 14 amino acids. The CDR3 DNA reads TGTGCCAGCAGCGAGGGCACCATGAACACTGAAGCTTTCTTT. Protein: CASSEGTMNTEAFF.

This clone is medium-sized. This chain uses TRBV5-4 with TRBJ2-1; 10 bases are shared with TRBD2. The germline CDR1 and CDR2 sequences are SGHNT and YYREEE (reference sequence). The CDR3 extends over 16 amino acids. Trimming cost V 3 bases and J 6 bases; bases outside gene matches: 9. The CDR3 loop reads CASSSGSGRAFNEQFF. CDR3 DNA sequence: TGTGCCAGCAGCTCGGGAAGCGGGAGGGCCTTCAATGAGCAGTTCTTC.

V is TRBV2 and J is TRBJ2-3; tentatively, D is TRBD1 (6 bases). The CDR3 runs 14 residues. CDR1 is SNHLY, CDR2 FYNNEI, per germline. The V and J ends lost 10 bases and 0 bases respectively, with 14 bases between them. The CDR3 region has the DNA TGTGCCATACGGACAGTAGTGAGCACAGATACGCAGTATTTT. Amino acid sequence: CAIRTVVSTDTQYF.

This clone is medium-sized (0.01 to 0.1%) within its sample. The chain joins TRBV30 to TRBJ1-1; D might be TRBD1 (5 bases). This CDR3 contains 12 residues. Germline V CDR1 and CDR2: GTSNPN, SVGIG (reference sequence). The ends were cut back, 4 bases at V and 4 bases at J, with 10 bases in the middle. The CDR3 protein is CAWTGGTTEAFF. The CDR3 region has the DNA TGTGCCTGGACGGGAGGGACCACTGAAGCTTTCTTT.

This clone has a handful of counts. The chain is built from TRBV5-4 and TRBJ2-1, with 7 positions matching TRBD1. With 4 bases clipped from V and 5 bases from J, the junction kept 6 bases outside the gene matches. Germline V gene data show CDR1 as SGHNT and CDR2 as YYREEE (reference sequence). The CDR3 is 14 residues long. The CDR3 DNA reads TGTGCCAGCAGCCCGACAGGGTTGGACAATGAGCAGTTCTTC. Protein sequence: CASSPTGLDNEQFF. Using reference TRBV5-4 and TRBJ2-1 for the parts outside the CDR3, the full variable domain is ETGVTQSPTHLIKTRGQQVTLRCSSQSGHNTVSWYQQALGQGPQFIFQYYREEENGRGNFPPRFSGLQFPNYSSELNVNALELDDSALYLCASSPTGLDNEQFFGPGTRLTVL.

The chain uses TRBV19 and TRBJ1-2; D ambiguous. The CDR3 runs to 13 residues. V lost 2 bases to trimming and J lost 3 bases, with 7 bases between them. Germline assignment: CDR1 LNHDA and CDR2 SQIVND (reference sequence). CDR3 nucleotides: TGTGCCAGTAGTATAAAGACGGACTATGGCTACACCTTC. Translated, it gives CASSIKTDYGYTF.

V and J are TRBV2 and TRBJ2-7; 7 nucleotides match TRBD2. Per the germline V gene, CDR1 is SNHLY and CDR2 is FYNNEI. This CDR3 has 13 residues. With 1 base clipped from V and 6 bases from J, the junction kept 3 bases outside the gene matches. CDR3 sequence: CASSEDGGGEQYF. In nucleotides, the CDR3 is TGTGCCAGCAGTGAAGATGGGGGGGGCGAGCAGTACTTC. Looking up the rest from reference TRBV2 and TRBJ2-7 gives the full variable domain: EPEVTQTPSHQVTQMGQEVILRCVPISNHLYFYWYRQILGQKVEFLVSFYNNEISEKSEIFDDQFSVERPDGSNFTLKIRSTKLEDSAMYFCASSEDGGGEQYFGPGTRLTVT.

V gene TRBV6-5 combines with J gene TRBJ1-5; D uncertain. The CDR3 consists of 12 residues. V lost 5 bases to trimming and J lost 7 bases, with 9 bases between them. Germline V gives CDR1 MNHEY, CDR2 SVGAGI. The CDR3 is CASSSNAQPQHF. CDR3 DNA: TGTGCCAGCAGTAGTAACGCCCAGCCCCAGCATTTT.

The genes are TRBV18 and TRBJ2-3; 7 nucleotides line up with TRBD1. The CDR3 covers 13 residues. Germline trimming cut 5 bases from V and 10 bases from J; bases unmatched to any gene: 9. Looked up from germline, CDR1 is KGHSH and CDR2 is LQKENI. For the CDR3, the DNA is TGTGCCAGCTCAGACCTACAGGGGAGTGCGCAGTATTTT. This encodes CASSDLQGSAQYF.

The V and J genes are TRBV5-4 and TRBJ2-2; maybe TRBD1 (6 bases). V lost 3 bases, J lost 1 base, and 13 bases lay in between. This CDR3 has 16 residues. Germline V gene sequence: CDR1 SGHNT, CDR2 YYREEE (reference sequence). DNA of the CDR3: TGTGCCAGCAGCTCCCCCGAGGGGGTGAACACCGGGGAGCTGTTTTTT. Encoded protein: CASSSPEGVNTGELFF.

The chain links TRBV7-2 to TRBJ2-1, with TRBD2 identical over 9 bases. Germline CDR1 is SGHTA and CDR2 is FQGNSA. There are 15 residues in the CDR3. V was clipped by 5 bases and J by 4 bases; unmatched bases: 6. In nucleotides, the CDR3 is TGTGCCAGCAGCCCGACTAGCGGAATATACAATGAGCAGTTCTTC. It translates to CASSPTSGIYNEQFF. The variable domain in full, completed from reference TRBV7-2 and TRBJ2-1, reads GAGVSQSPSNKVTEKGKDVELRCDPISGHTALYWYRQSLGQGLEFLIYFQGNSAPDKSGLPSDRFSAERTGGSVSTLTIQRTQQEDSAVYLCASSPTSGIYNEQFFGPGTRLTVL.

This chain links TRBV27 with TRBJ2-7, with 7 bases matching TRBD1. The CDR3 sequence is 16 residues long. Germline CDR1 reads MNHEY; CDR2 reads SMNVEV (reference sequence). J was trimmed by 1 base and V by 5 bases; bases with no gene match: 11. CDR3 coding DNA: TGTGCCAGCAGTCCTAGCCCCAGGACAGGATCCTACGAGCAGTACTTC. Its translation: CASSPSPRTGSYEQYF.

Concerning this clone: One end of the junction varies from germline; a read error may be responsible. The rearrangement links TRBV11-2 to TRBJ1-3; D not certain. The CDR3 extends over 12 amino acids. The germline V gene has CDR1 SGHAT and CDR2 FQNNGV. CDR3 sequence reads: CASSLVHGKTNF. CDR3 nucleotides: TGTGCCAGCAGCTTAGTTCATGGAAAAACTAATTTT.

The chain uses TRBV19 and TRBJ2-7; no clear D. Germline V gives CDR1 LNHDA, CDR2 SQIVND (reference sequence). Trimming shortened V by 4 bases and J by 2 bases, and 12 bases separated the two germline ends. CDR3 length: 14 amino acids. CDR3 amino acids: CASSSRVFAYEQYF. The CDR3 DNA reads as TGTGCCAGTAGTAGTAGGGTCTTTGCCTACGAGCAGTACTTC. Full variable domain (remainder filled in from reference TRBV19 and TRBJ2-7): DGGITQSPKYLFRKEGQNVTLSCEQNLNHDAMYWYRQDPGQGLRLIYYSQIVNDFQKGDIAEGYSVSREKKESFPLTVTSAQKNPTAFYLCASSSRVFAYEQYFGPGTRLTVT.

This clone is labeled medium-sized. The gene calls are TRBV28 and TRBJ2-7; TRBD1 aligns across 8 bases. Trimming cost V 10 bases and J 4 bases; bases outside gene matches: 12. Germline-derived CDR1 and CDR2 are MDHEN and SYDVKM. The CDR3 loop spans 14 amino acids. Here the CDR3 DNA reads TGTGCCACCAGATCCGGGACAGGACCTTACGAGCAGTACTTC. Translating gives CATRSGTGPYEQYF.

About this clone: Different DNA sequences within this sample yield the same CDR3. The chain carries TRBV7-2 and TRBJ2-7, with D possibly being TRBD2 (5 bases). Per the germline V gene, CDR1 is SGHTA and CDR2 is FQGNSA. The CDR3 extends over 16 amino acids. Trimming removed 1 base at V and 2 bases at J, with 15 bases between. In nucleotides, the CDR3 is TGTGCCAGCAGCTTAGTGGGTGGACTTTCGGCCTACGAGCAGTACTTC. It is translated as CASSLVGGLSAYEQYF. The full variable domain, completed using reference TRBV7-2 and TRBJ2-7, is GAGVSQSPSNKVTEKGKDVELRCDPISGHTALYWYRQSLGQGLEFLIYFQGNSAPDKSGLPSDRFSAERTGGSVSTLTIQRTQQEDSAVYLCASSLVGGLSAYEQYFGPGTRLTVT.

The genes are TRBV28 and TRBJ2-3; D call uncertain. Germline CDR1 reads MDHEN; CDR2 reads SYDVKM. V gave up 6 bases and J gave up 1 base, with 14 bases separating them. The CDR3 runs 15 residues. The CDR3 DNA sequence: TGTGCCAGCAGGCGTAGGATCACCGGCACAGATACGCAGTATTTT. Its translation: CASRRRITGTDTQYF.

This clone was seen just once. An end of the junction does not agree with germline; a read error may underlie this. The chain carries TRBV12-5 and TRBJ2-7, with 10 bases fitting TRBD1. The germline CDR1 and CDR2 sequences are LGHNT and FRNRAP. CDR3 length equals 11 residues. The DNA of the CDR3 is TGTGCTAGTGGTTCAGACAGGGGGCCCGGCTTC. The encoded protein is CASGSDRGPGF.

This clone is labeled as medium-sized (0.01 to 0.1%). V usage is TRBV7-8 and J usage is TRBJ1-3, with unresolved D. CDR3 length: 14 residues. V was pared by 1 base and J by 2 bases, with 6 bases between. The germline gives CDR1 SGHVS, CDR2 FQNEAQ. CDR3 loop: CASSLGTAGNTIYF. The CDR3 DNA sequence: TGTGCCAGCAGCTTAGGTACAGCTGGAAACACCATATATTTT.

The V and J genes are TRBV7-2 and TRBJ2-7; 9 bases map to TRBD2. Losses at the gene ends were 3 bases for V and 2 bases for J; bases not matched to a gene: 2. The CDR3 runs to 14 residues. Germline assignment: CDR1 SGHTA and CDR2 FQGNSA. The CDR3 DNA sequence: TGTGCCAGCAGCTTCGGCGGGGGGGCCTACGAGCAGTACTTC. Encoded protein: CASSFGGGAYEQYF.

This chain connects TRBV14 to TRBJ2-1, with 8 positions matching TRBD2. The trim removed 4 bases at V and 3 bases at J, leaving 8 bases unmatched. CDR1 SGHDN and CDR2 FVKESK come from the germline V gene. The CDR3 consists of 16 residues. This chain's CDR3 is CASSRNSGTHYNEQFF. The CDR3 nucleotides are TGTGCCAGCAGCCGGAATAGCGGGACACACTACAATGAGCAGTTCTTC.

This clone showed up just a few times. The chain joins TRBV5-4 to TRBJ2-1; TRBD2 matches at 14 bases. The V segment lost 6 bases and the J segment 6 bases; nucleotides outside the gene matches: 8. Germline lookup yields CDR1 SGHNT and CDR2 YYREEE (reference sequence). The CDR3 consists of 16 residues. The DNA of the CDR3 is TGTGCCAGCATGAAGGGACTAGCGGGAGCGGTCAATGAGCAGTTCTTC. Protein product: CASMKGLAGAVNEQFF.